Below, one T cell receptor (beta chain) is given with its context. The entry originates in a study of blood T cell repertoires in COVID-19. J lost 6 bases, V lost 5 bases, and 12 bases had no gene match. Looked up from germline, CDR1 is LNHDA and CDR2 is SQIVND (reference sequence). The CDR3 runs to 16 residues. Measured with immunoSEQ multiplex PCR; TCRdb has only the in-frame clones, and not every one. The sample yields roughly 570,000 clones, roughly 89% seen once. V and J are TRBV19 and TRBJ2-1; TRBD1 aligns across 8 bases. The clonotype was recovered from a woman between 45 and 60 years old with COVID-19, enrolled during active disease. The material sequenced was peripheral blood. The CDR3 here is CASSFRRGLGANEQFF. CDR3 bases: TGTGCCAGTAGTTTCCGCAGGGGGCTTGGGGCCAATGAGCAGTTCTTC.